A single T cell receptor beta chain is shown here with its context. The sample comes from a study of control samples from healthy donors and cancer patients. Measured with immunoSEQ multiplex PCR; TCRdb has only the in-frame clones, and not every one. The data contain 84,000 or so clones, 90% to 95% of them seen just once; the ten biggest clones take up approximately 15%. The sequence was collected from a man aged 25-45 years in good health. The sample consisted of blood.

Written as DNA, the CDR3 is TGTGCCAGCAGATTATTTGGCGGGGGAGACGCAGATACGCAGTATTTT. It is translated as CASRLFGGGDADTQYF. The chain uses TRBV7-2 and TRBJ2-3; the match to TRBD2 covers 7 bases. Germline V lookup: CDR1 SGHTA, CDR2 FQGNSA. Trimming removed 6 bases from V and 4 bases from J; junction bases left unmatched: 13. There are 16 residues in the CDR3.